This TCR beta chain is drawn from a study of blood T cell repertoires in COVID-19. Study overall: Sites across the United States, Italy and Spain contributed samples from acute and convalescent COVID-19. T cells, B-cell-depleted T cells, or PBMCs provided the cDNA or gDNA that served as material.

Per the study methods: Estimation of nucleated cell counts was performed using reference gene primer amplification. Method: immunoSEQ multiplex PCR; TCRdb's copy keeps in-frame clones and lacks some. V and J calls and clone size are given by that table; D and trimming were obtained from the DNA. The repertoire consists of approximately 400,000 clones, with 88% occurring once and the leading ten covering less than 1.5%. The CDR3 is 17 amino acids. Germline V gene data show CDR1 as SGHTA and CDR2 as FQGTGA. V was shortened by 1 base and J by 0 bases, with 15 bases between the two germline ends. Recruits, aged roughly 18 to 89 years, lived in around 24 US areas.

The sequenced sample was PBMCs or T cells enriched from blood (not recorded which). The chain joins TRBV7-3 to TRBJ1-1; a weak D match, TRBD1 (6 bases). The sequence was obtained from a woman under 30 who had recovered from COVID-19. The CDR3 bases are TGTGCCAGCAGCTTAAACCCGTGGGACAAGTTGAACACTGAAGCTTTCTTT. As protein: CASSLNPWDKLNTEAFF.